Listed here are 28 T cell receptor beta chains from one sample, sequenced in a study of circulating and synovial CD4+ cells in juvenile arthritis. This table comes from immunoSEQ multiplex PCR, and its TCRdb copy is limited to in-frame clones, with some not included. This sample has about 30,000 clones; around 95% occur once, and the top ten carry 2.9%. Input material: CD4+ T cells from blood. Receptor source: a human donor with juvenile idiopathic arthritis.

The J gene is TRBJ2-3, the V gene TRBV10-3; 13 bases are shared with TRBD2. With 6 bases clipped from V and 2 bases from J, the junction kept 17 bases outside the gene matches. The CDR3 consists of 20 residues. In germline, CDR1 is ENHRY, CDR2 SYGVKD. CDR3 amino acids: CAISPGLAGRRVRLTDTQYF. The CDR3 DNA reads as TGTGCCATCAGCCCGGGACTAGCGGGACGCAGGGTCCGTCTCACAGATACGCAGTATTTT.

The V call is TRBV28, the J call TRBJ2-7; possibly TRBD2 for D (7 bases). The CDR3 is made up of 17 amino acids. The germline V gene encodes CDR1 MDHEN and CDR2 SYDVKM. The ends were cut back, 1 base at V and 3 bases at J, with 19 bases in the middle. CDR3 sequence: CASSLSTGGGAGYEQYF. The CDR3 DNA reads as TGTGCCAGCAGTTTATCTACGGGTGGGGGGGCAGGCTACGAGCAGTACTTC.

CDR3 nucleotides: TGTGCCAGCAGAGGACAGGGGGCGTTTGGTGACTATGGCTACACCTTC. It codes for CASRGQGAFGDYGYTF. The chain employs TRBV28 and TRBJ1-2; 11 bases align to TRBD1. The CDR3 contains 16 residues. Germline loops: CDR1 MDHEN, CDR2 SYDVKM. The V gene end was trimmed by 6 bases and the J gene end by 3 bases; junction bases not matched to a gene: 9.

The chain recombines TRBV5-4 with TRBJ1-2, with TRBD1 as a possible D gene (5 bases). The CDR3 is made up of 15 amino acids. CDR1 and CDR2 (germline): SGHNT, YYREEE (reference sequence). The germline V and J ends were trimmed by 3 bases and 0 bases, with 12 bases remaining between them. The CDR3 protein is CASSSSRTSNYGYTF. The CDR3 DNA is TGTGCCAGCAGCTCCTCTCGGACATCTAACTATGGCTACACCTTC.

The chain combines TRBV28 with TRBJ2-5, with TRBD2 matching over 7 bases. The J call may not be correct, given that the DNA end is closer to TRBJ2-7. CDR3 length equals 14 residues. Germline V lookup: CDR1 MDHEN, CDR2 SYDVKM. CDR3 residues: CASSFREGLYEQYF. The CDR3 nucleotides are TGTGCCAGCAGTTTTAGGGAGGGCCTCTACGAGCAGTACTTC.

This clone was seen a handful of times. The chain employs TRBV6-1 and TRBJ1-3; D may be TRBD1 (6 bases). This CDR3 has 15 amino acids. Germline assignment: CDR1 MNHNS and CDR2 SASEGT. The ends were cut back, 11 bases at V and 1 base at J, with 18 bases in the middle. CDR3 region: CAAGEGFDSGNTIYF. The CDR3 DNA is TGTGCCGCAGGGGAGGGTTTTGATTCTGGAAACACCATATATTTT.

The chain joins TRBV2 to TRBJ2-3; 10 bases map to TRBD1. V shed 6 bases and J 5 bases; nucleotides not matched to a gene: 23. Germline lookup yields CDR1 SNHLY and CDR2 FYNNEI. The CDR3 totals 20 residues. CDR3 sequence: CASRWWSRSGQGEGEDTQYF. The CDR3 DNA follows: TGTGCCAGCAGGTGGTGGTCCCGATCCGGACAGGGGGAGGGGGAAGATACGCAGTATTTT.

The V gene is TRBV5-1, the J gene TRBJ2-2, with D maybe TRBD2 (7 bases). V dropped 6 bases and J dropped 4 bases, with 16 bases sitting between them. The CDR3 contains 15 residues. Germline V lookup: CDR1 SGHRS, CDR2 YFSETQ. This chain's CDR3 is CASTLKGGSTGELFF. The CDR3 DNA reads TGCGCCAGCACCCTAAAGGGGGGGAGCACCGGGGAGCTGTTTTTT.

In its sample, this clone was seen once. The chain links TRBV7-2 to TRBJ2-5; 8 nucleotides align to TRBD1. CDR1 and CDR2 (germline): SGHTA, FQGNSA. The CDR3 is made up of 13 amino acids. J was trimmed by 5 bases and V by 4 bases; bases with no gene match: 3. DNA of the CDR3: TGTGCCAGCAGCTCCAGGGGGCAGGAGACCCAGTACTTC. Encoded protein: CASSSRGQETQYF.

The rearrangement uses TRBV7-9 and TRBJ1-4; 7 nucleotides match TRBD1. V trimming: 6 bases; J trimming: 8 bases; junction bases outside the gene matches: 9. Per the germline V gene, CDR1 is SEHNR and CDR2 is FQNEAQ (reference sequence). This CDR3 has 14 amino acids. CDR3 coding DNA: TGTGCCAGCAGGCCTACAGGGGTGGGGGAAAAACTGTTTTTT. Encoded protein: CASRPTGVGEKLFF.

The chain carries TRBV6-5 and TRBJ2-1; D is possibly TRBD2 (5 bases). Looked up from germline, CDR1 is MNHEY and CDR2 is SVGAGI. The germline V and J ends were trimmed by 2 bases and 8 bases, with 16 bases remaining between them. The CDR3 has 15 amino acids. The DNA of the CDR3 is TGTGCCAGCAGTTACCGTAGAGGGAGCGGCGATGAGCAGTTCTTC. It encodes CASSYRRGSGDEQFF.

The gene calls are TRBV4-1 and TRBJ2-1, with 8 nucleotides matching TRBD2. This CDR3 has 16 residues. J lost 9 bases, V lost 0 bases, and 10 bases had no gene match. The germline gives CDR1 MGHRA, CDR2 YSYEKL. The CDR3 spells CASSQDAGLVAGEQFF. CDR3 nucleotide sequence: TGCGCCAGCAGCCAAGATGCGGGACTAGTGGCGGGTGAGCAGTTCTTC.

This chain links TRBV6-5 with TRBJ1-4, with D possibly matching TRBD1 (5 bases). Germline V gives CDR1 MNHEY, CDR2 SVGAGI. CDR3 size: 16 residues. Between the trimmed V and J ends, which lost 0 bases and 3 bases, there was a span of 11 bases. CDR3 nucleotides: TGTGCCAGCAGTTACTCGTACAGGACGGCTAATGAAAAACTGTTTTTT. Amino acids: CASSYSYRTANEKLFF.

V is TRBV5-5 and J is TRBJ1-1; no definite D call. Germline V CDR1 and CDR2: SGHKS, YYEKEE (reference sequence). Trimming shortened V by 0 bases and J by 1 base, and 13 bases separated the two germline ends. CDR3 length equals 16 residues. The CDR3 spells CASSLGTTGGNTEAFF. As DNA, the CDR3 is TGTGCCAGCAGCTTGGGGACCACGGGAGGGAACACTGAAGCTTTCTTT.

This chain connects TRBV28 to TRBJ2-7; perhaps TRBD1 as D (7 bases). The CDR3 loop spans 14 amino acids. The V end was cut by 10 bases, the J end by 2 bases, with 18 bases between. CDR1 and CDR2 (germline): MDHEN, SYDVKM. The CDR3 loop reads CATREQGGPYEQYF. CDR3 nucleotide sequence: TGTGCCACCAGGGAGCAGGGGGGTCCCTACGAGCAGTACTTC.

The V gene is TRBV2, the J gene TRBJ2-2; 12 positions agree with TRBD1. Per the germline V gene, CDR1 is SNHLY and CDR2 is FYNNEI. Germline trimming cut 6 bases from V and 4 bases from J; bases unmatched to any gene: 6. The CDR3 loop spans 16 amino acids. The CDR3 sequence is CASREPGQGATGELFF. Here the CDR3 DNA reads TGTGCCAGCAGGGAACCGGGACAGGGGGCCACCGGGGAGCTGTTTTTT.

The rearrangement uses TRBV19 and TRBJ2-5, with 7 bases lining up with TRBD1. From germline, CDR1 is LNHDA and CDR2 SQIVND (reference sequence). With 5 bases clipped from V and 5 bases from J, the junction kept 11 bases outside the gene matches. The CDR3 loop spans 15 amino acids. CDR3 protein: CASSSTLGGGETQYF. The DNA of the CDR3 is TGTGCCAGTAGTTCGACATTAGGGGGCGGGGAGACCCAGTACTTC.

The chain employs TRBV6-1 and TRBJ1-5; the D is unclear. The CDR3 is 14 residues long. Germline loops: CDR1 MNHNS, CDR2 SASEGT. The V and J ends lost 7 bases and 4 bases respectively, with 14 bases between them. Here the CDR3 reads CASTTAGTNQPQHF. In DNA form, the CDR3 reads TGTGCCAGCACGACCGCGGGAACAAATCAGCCCCAGCATTTT.

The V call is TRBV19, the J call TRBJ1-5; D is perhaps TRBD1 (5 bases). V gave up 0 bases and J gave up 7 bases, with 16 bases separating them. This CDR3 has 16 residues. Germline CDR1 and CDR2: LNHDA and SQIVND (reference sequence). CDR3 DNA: TGTGCCAGTAGTATAGATCGGCAGGGAGGCGGCCAGCCCCAGCATTTT. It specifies CASSIDRQGGGQPQHF.

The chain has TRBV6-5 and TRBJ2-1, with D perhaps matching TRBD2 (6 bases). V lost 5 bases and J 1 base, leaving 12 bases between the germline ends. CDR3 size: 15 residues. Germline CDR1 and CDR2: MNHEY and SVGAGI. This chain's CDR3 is CASSLSSASYNEQFF. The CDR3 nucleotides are TGTGCCAGCAGTCTGTCTAGCGCTTCCTACAATGAGCAGTTCTTC.

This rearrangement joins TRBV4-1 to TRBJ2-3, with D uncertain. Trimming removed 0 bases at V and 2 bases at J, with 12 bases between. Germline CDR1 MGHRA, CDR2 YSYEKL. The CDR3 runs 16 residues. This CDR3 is CASSQDRSGSTDTQYF. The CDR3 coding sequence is TGCGCCAGCAGCCAAGACCGCTCCGGGTCCACAGATACGCAGTATTTT.

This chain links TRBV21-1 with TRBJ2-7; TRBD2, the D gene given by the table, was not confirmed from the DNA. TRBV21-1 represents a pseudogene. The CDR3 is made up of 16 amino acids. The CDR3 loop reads CASSKCWRGVPYEQYF. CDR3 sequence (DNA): TGTGCCAGCAGCAAATGTTGGCGGGGAGTCCCCTACGAGCAGTACTTC.

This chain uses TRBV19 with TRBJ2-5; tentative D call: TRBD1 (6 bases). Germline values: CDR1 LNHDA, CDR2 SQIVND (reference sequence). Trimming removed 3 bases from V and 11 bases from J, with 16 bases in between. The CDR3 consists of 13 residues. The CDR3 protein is CASSISQGPGQYF. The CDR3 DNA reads TGTGCCAGTAGTATTTCACAGGGCCCAGGACAGTACTTC.

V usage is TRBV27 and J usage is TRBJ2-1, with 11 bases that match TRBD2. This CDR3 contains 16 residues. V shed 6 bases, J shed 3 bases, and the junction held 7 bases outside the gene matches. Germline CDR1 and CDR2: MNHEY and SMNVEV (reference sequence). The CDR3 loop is CASSQRTSGSYNEQFF. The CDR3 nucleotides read TGTGCCAGCAGCCAAAGAACTAGCGGGAGCTACAATGAGCAGTTCTTC.

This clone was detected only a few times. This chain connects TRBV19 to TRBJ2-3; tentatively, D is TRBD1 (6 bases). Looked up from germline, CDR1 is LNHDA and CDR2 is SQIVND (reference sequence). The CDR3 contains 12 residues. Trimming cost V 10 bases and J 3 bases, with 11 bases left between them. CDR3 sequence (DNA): TGTGCCACCCAGGGGAGAACAGATACGCAGTATTTT. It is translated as CATQGRTDTQYF.

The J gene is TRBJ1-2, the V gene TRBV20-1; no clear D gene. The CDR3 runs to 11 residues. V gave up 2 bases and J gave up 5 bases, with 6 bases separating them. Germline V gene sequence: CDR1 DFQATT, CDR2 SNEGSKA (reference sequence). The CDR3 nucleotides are TGCAGTGCTAGACCAGGTTATGGCTACACCTTC. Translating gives CSARPGYGYTF.

CDR3 coding DNA: TGTGCCAGCAGTCAACTAGCGGGACTCTCCACCCCCCCCTACGAGCAGTACTTC. The encoded protein is CASSQLAGLSTPPYEQYF. J is TRBJ2-7 and V is TRBV2, with 10 bases aligning to TRBD2. The CDR3 sequence is 18 residues long. V trimming: 5 bases; J trimming: 2 bases; junction bases outside the gene matches: 15. Germline CDR1 reads SNHLY; CDR2 reads FYNNEI.

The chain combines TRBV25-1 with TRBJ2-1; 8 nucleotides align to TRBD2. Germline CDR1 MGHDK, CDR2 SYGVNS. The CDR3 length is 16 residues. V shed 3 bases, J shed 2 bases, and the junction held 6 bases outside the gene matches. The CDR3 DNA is TGTGCCAGCAGTGACCTCACTAGCGGTACCTACAATGAGCAGTTCTTC. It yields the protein CASSDLTSGTYNEQFF.